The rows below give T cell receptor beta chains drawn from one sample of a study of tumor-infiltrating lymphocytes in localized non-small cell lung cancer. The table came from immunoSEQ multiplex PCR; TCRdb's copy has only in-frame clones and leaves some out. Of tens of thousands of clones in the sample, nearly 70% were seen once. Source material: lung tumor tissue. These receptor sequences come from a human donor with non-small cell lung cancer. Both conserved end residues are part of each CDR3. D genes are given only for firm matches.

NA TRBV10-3 CAISRANEQFF
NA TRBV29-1 CSVADKYEQYF
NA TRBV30 CAWSVQGTRITDTQYF
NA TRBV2 CASTLDRIGSPLHF
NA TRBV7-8 CASSFTYGSNQPQHF
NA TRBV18 CASFRARNYNEQFF
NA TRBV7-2 CASSSQGLKKVAQYF
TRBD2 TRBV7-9 CASSPRVAGDTGELFF
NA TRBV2 CASSEASAQNEKLFF
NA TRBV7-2 CASSSLGGGYNEQFF
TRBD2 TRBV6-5 CASSTGGLASNEQYF
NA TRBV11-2 CASSPRGGFLEGYTF
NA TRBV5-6 CASSLAGDYGYTF
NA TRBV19 CASSIRPGEQYF
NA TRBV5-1 CASSSGRMEETQYF
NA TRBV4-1 CASSQAGSGNEKLFF
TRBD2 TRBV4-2 CASSQELAGVGEQFF
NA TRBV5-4 CASSMDRQRETQYF
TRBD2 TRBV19 CASSAGGDYEQYF
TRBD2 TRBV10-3 CAISESVLLAGHNEQFF
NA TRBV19 CASSGSHSTNEKLFF
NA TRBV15 CATSRGGSKGEQFF
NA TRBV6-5 CASKTNWDPNNEQFF
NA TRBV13 CASSSGSYEQYF
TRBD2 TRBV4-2 CASSPTSGNSYEQYF
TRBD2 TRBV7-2 CASSPSGRASYEQYF
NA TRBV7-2 CASSVETARSGNTIYF
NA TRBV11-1 CASSWRAQETQYF
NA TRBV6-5 CASSPGGEQYF
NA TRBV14 CASSQGLPAEAFF
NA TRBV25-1 CASSESGSNEKLFF
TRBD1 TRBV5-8 CASSSGTGINNEQFF
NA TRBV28 CAASNPNTEAFF
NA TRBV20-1 CSARVTDTQYF
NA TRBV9 CASRGRGSSHAEQYF
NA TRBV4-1 CASSQGQGTEAFF
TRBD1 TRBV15 CATSRERGLSNQPQHF
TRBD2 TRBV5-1 CASSLDASGRLETQYF
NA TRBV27 CASSLTYEQYF
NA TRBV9 CASSVVQFNNEQFF
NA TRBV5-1 CASSLDGVLNTEAFF
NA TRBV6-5 CASSFAGWETQYF
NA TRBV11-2 CASSLEGRHNEQFF